This is a list of T cell receptor beta chains from one sample in a study of identical twins. TCRdb re-analysed the 5' RACE reads in MiXCR, keeping a single row per CDR3 protein. Of about 690,000 distinct CDR3 sequences listed, 6% to 6.5% were seen once; the top ten hold 1.5% to 2%. Sequencing was performed on naive T cells sorted from blood. Receptors were obtained from a man aged 18-30 years in good health. The CDR3 runs from the conserved cysteine through the conserved F or W. D genes are given only for firm matches. Size tells how often a clone was seen (once, few, many) or the class of an expanded clone, and some rows leave it out.

15,TRBV4-3,TRBJ1-3,-,many,TGCGCCAGCAGCCCCAGCAACCACTCTGGAAACACCATATATTTT,CASSPSNHSGNTIYF
15,TRBV14,TRBJ2-2,TRBD2,many,TGTGCCAGCAATCAAGCGGGAGGGATCGCCGGGGAGCTGTTTTTT,CASNQAGGIAGELFF
15,TRBV2,TRBJ1-5,-,few,TGTGCCAGCTCGGACGGGAGTGCCAGCAATCAGCCCCAGCATTTT,CASSDGSASNQPQHF
15,TRBV5-1,TRBJ2-4,TRBD1,many,TGCGCCAGCAGCTTCCGGGACAGGGGAAAAAACATTCAGTACTTC,CASSFRDRGKNIQYF
8,TRBV29-1,TRBJ1-2,-,few,TGCAGCGTTGGGGGGGACACCTTC,CSVGGDTF
16,TRBV6-2/TRBV6-3,TRBJ2-7,-,few,TGTGCCAGCAGTCCACGACTGGGCGGGAATCCTTACGAGCAGTACTTC,CASSPRLGGNPYEQYF
12,TRBV20-1,TRBJ2-5,TRBD1,few,TGCAGTGCTCCCCCACGCCAGGGGGCCCAGTACTTC,CSAPPRQGAQYF
15,TRBV12-3/TRBV12-4,TRBJ1-3,-,many,TGTGCCAGCAGTAGGTCCGGGTCCTCTGGAAACACCATATATTTT,CASSRSGSSGNTIYF
13,TRBV10-3,TRBJ2-1,TRBD1,many,TGTGCCATCACTGGGACAGGAGTGGATGAGCAGTTCTTC,CAITGTGVDEQFF
16,TRBV28,TRBJ1-1,TRBD1,few,TGTGCCAGCAGTTTAAAAAGGGACAGGGGGTACTCTGAAGCTTTCTTT,CASSLKRDRGYSEAFF
16,TRBV20-1,TRBJ1-4,-,few,TGCAGTGCTAGAGAAACCCGGACTACCAGTGGGGAAAAACTGTTTTTT,CSARETRTTSGEKLFF
17,TRBV11-2,TRBJ2-5,TRBD1,many,TGTGCCAGCAGCTTGTTTGTCTCGGACAGGGGGCGCGAGACCCAGTACTTC,CASSLFVSDRGRETQYF
14,TRBV4-1,TRBJ1-2,-,many,TGCGCCAGCAGCCAAGGAGGGGCGAACTATGGCTACACCTTC,CASSQGGANYGYTF
14,TRBV5-5,TRBJ2-1,-,few,TGTGCCAGCAGCTTGGGGCACCAATACAATGAGCAGTTCTTC,CASSLGHQYNEQFF
15,TRBV12-3/TRBV12-4,TRBJ1-3,-,few,TGTGCCAGCAGACTCGAAAGGGTGGCTGGAAACACCATATATTTT,CASRLERVAGNTIYF
14,TRBV29-1,TRBJ1-4,TRBD1,-,TGCAGCGTTGAAGACCGACAGGGGATGGAAAAACTGTTTTTT,CSVEDRQGMEKLFF
14,TRBV7-2,TRBJ1-2,-,many,TGTGCCAGCAGCCTCCGACAGTTTAACTATGGCTACACCTTC,CASSLRQFNYGYTF
11,TRBV20-1,TRBJ2-7,TRBD2,-,TGCAGTGCTACCTCTAGCGGCGAGCAGTACTTC,CSATSSGEQYF
15,TRBV29-1,TRBJ2-1,-,many,TGCAGCGTTGATTTGTCTAAGAGCTCCTACAATGAGCAGTTCTTC,CSVDLSKSSYNEQFF
16,TRBV5-1,TRBJ1-3,-,many,TGCGCCAGCAGCTCTGGACAGACCCGTTCTGGAAACACCATATATTTT,CASSSGQTRSGNTIYF
13,TRBV7-3,TRBJ2-1,TRBD2,many,TGTGCCGCCCGGCGGGAGGGGTTGAATGAGCAGTTCTTC,CAARREGLNEQFF
20,TRBV5-1,TRBJ2-2,TRBD2,many,TGCGCCAGCAGCTTCAACCCGGGACTAGCGGGGGTCGCGAACACCGGGGAGCTGTTTTTT,CASSFNPGLAGVANTGELFF
13,TRBV27,TRBJ2-5,-,many,TGTGCCAGCAGTTTCTCAGGGAGAGAGACCCAGTACTTC,CASSFSGRETQYF
19,TRBV9,TRBJ2-1,-,many,TGTGCCAGCAGCGTACAAACCGGGACAGCGGGCACGGGCTACAATGAGCAGTTCTTC,CASSVQTGTAGTGYNEQFF
13,TRBV27,TRBJ1-1,-,many,TGTGCCAGCAGTCTTGACGTGGGGACTGAAGCTTTCTTT,CASSLDVGTEAFF
17,TRBV3-1,TRBJ2-2,TRBD2,-,TGTGCCAGCAGCCAAGATGAGGGGACTAGCGTCGCCGGGGAGCTGTTTTTT,CASSQDEGTSVAGELFF
16,TRBV5-5,TRBJ2-2,-,-,TGTGCCAGCAGGCCCTTTGAACGCCCTTACACCGGGGAGCTGTTTTTT,CASRPFERPYTGELFF
18,TRBV9,TRBJ1-2,TRBD1,-,TGTGCCAGCAGCGCTAATCCCGGGACAGGGGCGATGGACTATGGCTACACCTTC,CASSANPGTGAMDYGYTF
12,TRBV29-1,TRBJ2-7,-,many,TGCAGCGTGGCAGGGGAATCCTACGAGCAGTACTTC,CSVAGESYEQYF
14,TRBV7-2,TRBJ2-7,-,few,TGTGCCAGCAGCTTAGGGTTCGCTAACTACGAGCAGTACTTC,CASSLGFANYEQYF
16,TRBV12-3/TRBV12-4,TRBJ2-3,-,many,TGTGCCAGCAGTTTAAGGTCACAGTCATACACAGATACGCAGTATTTT,CASSLRSQSYTDTQYF
14,TRBV4-2,TRBJ1-4,-,many,TGTGCCAGCAGCCAAGATGAGGCCGGAGGGAAACTGTTTTTT,CASSQDEAGGKLFF
17,TRBV5-1,TRBJ2-3,TRBD1,-,TGCGCCAGCAGCTTGAGGTCTGCGGACAGGGGGCAAAATACGCAGTATTTT,CASSLRSADRGQNTQYF
15,TRBV12-3/TRBV12-4,TRBJ2-1,-,many,TGTGCCAGCACTCAGACAGCCTCTTCCTACAATGAGCAGTTCTTC,CASTQTASSYNEQFF
13,TRBV18,TRBJ2-5,-,-,TGTGCCAGCTCACCGGACTCAAAAGAGACCCAGTACTTC,CASSPDSKETQYF
13,TRBV7-9,TRBJ1-5,-,few,TGTGCCAGCAGCTCCTGGGGCGACCAGCCCCAGCATTTT,CASSSWGDQPQHF
16,TRBV10-3,TRBJ1-1,-,many,TGTGCCATCAGTGAGCCCCTCGGCTCTCCGAACACTGAAGCTTTCTTT,CAISEPLGSPNTEAFF
13,TRBV6-6,TRBJ1-1,TRBD1,many,TGTGCCAGCAGTGACAGGGGGCAGACTGAAGCTTTCTTT,CASSDRGQTEAFF
15,TRBV29-1,TRBJ2-7,-,few,TGCAGCGTTGAAGATGGGAAGGGGGACCCAAACGAGCAGTACTTC,CSVEDGKGDPNEQYF
14,TRBV20-1,TRBJ1-5,-,-,TGCAGTGCCATTAGCCTCAGGGGAGGGCAGCCCCAGCATTTT,CSAISLRGGQPQHF
16,TRBV4-1,TRBJ1-2,-,-,TGCGCCAGCAGCCAAGTGGTGTGGGGGAGTCCTGGTGGCTACACCTTC,CASSQVVWGSPGGYTF